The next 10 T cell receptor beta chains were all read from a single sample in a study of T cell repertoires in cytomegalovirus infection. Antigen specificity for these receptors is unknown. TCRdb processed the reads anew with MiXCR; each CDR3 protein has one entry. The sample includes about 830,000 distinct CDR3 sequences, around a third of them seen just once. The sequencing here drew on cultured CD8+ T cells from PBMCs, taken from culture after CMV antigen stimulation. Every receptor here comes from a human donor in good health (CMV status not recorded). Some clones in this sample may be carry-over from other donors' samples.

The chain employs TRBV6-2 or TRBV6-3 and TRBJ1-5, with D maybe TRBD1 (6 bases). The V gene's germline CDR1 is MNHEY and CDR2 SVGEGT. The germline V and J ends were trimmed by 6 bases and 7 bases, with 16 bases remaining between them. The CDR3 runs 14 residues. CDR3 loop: CASSFPGGDQPQHF. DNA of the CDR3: TGTGCCAGCAGCTTTCCGGGGGGCGACCAGCCCCAGCATTTT.

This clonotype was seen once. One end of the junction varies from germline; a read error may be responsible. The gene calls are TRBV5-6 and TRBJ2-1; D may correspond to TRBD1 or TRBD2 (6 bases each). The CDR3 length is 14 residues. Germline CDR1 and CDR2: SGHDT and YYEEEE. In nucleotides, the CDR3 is TGTGCCAACAGCTTCGGGGGCTTTAGGATCGAGCAGTTCTTC. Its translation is CANSFGGFRIEQFF.

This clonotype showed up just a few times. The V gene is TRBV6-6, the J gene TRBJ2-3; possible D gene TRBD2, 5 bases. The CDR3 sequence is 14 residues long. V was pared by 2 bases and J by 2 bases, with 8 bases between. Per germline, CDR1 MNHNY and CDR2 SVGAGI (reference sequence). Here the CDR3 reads CASSYEEDTDTQYF. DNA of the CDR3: TGTGCCAGCAGTTACGAGGAGGACACAGATACGCAGTATTTT.

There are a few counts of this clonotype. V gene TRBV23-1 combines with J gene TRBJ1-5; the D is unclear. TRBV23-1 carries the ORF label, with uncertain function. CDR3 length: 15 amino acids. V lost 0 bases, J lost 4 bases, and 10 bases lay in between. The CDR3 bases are TGCGCCAGCAGTCAATCAACAGAGAAGAATCAGCCCCAGCATTTT. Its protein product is CASSQSTEKNQPQHF.

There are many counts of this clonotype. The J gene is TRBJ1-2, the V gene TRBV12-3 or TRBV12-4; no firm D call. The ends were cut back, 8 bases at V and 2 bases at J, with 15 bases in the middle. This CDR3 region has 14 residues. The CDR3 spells CASGSQGRNYGYTF. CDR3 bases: TGTGCCAGCGGCTCTCAAGGGAGAAACTATGGCTACACCTTC.

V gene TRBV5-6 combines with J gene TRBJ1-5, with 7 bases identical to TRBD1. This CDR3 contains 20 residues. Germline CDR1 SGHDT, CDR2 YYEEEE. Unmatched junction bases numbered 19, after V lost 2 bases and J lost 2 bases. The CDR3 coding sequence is TGTGCCAGCAGCTTTTTTCAACGACAGGGTCTCGAGGAGGGCAATCAGCCCCAGCATTTT. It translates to CASSFFQRQGLEEGNQPQHF.

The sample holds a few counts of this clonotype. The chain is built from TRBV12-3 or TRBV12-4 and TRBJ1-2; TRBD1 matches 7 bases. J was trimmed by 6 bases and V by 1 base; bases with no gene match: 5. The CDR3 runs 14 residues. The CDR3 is CASSLEGAPDGYTF. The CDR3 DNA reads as TGTGCCAGCAGTTTAGAGGGGGCGCCGGATGGCTACACCTTC.

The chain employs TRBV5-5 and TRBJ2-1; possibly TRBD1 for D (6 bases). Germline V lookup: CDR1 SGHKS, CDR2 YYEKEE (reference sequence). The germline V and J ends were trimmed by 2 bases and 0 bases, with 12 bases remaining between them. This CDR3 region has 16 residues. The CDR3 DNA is TGTGCCAGCAGCTTTGCGGTACAGGGCTCCTACAATGAGCAGTTCTTC. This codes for CASSFAVQGSYNEQFF.

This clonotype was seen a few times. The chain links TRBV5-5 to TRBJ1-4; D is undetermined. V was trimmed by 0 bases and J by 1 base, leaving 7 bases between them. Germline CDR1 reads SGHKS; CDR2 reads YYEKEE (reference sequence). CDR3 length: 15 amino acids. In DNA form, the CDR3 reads TGTGCCAGCAGCTTGGGGACTCAAACTAATGAAAAACTGTTTTTT. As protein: CASSLGTQTNEKLFF.

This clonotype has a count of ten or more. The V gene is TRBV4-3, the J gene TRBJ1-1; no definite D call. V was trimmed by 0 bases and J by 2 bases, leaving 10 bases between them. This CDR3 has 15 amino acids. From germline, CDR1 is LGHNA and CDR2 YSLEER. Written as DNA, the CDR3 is TGCGCCAGCAGCCAAGAACGTCAGGCTAACACTGAAGCTTTCTTT. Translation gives CASSQERQANTEAFF.